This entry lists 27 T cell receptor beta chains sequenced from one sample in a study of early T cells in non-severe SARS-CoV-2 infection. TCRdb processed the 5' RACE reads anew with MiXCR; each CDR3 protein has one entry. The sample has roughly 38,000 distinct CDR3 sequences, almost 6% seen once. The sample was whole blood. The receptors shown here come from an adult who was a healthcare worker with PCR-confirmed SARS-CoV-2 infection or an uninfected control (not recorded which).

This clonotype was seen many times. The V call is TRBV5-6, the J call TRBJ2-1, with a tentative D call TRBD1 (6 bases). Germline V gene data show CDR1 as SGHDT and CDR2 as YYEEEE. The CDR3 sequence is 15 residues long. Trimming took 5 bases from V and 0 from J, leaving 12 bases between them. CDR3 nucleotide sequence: TGTGCCAGCAGATCTACAGGGAACTCCTACAATGAGCAGTTCTTC. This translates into CASRSTGNSYNEQFF.

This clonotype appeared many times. The CDR3 bases are TGTGCCAGCAGCCAGGATACCCTAGCGGGCGAGCAGTACTTC. Its translation: CASSQDTLAGEQYF. V gene TRBV7-7 combines with J gene TRBJ2-7; 8 nucleotides align to TRBD2. CDR1 is SSHAT and CDR2 is FNYEAQ in the germline V gene (reference sequence). The CDR3 runs to 14 residues. The junction had 9 bases not matched to a gene; V was cut back by 5 bases and J by 6 bases.

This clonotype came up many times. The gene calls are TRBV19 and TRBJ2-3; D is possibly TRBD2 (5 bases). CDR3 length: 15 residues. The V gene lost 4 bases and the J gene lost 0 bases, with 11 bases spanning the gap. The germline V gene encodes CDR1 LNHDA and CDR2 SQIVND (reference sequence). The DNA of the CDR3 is TGTGCCAGTAGTAACCCAGCGGATAGCACAGATACGCAGTATTTT. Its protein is CASSNPADSTDTQYF.

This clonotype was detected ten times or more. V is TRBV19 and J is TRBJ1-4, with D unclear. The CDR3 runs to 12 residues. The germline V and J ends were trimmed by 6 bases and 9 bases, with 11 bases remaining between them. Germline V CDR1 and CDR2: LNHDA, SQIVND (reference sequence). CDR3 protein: CASSQYGQKLFF. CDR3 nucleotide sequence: TGTGCCAGTAGCCAATATGGGCAAAAACTGTTTTTT.

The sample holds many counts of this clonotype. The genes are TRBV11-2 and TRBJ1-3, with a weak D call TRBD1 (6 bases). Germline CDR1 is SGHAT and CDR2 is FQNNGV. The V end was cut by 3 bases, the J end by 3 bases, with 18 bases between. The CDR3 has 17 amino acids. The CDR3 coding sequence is TGTGCCAGCAGCTTCAGGGGAAAAGGACCCTATGGAAACACCATATATTTT. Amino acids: CASSFRGKGPYGNTIYF.

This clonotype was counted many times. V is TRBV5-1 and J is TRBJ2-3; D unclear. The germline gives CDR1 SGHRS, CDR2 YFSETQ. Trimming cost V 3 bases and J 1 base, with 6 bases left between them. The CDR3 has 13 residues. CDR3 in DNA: TGCGCCAGCAGCTCGACTGGCACAGATACGCAGTATTTT. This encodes CASSSTGTDTQYF.

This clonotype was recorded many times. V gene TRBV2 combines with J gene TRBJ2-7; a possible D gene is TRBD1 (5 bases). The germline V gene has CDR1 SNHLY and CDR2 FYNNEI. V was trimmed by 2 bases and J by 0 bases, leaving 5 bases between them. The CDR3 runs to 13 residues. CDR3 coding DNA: TGTGCCAGCAGTGAAAGGGGCTCCTACGAGCAGTACTTC. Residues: CASSERGSYEQYF.

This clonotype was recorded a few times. The CDR3 DNA follows: TGTGCCAGCAGTTTAAACAGGTTCGGAACTTTCTTT. Its translation is CASSLNRFGTFF. The chain carries TRBV28 and TRBJ1-1; the D gene is possibly TRBD1 (5 bases). CDR3 length: 12 amino acids. V lost 2 bases and J 12 bases, leaving 13 bases between the germline ends. Germline-derived CDR1 and CDR2 are MDHEN and SYDVKM.

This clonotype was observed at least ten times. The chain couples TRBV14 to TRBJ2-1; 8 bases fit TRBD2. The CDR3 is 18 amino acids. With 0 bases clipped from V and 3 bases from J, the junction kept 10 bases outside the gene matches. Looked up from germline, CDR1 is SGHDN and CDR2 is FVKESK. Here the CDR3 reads CASSQDRRSGSIYNEQFF. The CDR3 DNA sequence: TGTGCCAGCAGCCAAGATAGGAGGAGCGGGAGCATCTACAATGAGCAGTTCTTC.

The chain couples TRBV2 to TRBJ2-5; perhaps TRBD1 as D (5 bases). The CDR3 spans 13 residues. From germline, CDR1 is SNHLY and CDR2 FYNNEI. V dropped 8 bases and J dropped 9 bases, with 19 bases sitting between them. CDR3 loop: CASETVGPPAQYF. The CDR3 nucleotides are TGTGCCAGCGAGACAGTTGGACCCCCTGCCCAGTACTTC. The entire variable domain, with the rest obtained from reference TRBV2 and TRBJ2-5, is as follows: EPEVTQTPSHQVTQMGQEVILRCVPISNHLYFYWYRQILGQKVEFLVSFYNNEISEKSEIFDDQFSVERPDGSNFTLKIRSTKLEDSAMYFCASETVGPPAQYFGPGTRLLVL.

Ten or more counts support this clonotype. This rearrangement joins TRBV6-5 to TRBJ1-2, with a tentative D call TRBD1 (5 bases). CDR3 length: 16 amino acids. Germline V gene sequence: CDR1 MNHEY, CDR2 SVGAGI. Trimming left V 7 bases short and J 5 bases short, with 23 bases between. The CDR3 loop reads CASTPGGPHSRYGYTF. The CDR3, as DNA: TGTGCCAGCACCCCTGGGGGTCCACATAGTAGGTATGGCTACACCTTC.

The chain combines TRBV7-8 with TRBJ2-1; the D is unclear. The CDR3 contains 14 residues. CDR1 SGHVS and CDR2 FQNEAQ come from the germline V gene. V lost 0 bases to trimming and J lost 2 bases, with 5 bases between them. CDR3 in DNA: TGTGCCAGCAGCTTAGCAGAGGCCTACAATGAGCAGTTCTTC. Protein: CASSLAEAYNEQFF.

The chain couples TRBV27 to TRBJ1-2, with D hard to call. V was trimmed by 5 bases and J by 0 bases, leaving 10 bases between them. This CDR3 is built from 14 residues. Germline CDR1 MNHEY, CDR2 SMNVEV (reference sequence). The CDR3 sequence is CASSPYLSNYGYTF. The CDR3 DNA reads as TGTGCCAGCAGTCCCTATCTATCTAACTATGGCTACACCTTC.

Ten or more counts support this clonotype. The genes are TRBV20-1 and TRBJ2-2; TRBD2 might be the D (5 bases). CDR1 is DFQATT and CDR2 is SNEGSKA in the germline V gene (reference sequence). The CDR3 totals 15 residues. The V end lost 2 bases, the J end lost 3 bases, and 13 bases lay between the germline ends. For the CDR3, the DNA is TGCAGTGCTAGACCCCAGTCGGGGTACACCGGGGAGCTGTTTTTT. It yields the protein CSARPQSGYTGELFF.

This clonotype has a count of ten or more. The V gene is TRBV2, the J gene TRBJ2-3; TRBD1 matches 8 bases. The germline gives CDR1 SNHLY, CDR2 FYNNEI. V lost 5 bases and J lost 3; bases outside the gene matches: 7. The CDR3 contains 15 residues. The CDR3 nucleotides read TGTGCCAGCAGTTTCCGACAGGGGATAACAGATACGCAGTATTTT. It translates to CASSFRQGITDTQYF.

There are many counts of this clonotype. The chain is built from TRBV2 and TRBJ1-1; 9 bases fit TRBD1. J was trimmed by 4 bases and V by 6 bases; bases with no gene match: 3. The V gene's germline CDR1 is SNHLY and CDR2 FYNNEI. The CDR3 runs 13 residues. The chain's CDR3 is CASSPDRGTEAFF. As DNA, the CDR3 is TGTGCCAGCAGCCCGGACAGGGGCACTGAAGCTTTCTTT.

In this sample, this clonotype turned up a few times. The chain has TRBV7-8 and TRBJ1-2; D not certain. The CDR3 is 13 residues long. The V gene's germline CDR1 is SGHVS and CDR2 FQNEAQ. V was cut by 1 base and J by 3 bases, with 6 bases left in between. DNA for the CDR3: TGTGCCAGCAGCTTAGACCGGTACTATGGCTACACCTTC. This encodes CASSLDRYYGYTF.

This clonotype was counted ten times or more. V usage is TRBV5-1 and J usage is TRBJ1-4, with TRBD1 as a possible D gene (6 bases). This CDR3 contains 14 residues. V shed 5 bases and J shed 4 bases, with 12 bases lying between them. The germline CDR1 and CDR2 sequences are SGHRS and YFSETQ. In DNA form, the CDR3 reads TGCGCCAGCAGACAGGGACCGAATAATGAAAAACTGTTTTTT. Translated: CASRQGPNNEKLFF.

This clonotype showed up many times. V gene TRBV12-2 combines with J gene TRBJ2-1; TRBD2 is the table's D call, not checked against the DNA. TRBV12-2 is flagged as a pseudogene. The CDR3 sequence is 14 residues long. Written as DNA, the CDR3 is TGTGCAAGGTGTATGCGGGCTCTGGGAAATGAGCAGTTCTTC. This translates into CARCMRALGNEQFF.

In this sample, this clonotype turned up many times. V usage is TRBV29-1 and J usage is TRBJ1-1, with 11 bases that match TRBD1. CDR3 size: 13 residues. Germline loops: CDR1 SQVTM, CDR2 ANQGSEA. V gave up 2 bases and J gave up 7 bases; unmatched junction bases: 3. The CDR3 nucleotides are TGCAGCGTTGAAAGGACAGGGGGCTTTGAAGCTTTCTTT. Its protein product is CSVERTGGFEAFF.

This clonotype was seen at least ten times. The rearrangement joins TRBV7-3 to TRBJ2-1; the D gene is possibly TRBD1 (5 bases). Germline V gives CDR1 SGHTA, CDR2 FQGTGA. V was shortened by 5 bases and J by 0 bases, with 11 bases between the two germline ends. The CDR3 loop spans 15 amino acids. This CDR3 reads CASSPQGSSYNEQFF. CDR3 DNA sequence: TGTGCCAGCAGCCCCCAGGGAAGCTCCTACAATGAGCAGTTCTTC.

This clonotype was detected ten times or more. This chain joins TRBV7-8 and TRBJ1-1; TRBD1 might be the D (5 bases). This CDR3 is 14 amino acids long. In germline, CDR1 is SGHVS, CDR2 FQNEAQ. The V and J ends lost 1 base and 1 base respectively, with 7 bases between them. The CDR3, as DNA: TGTGCCAGCAGCTTAGATGGGGCGAACACTGAAGCTTTCTTT. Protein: CASSLDGANTEAFF.

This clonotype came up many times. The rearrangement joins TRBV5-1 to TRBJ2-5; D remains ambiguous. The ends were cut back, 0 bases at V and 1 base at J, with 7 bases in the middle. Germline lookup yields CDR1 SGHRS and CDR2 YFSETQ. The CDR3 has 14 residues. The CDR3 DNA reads TGCGCCAGCAGCTTGGTGGCAGCCCAAGAGACCCAGTACTTC. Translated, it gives CASSLVAAQETQYF.

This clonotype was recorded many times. The CDR3 DNA sequence: TGTGCCAGCAGTACCGCGGAGAGGGGAGCTGAAGCTTTCTTT. The encoded protein is CASSTAERGAEAFF. This chain connects TRBV6-2 or TRBV6-3 to TRBJ1-1; maybe TRBD1 (5 bases). The CDR3 totals 14 residues. V lost 5 bases and J 6 bases, leaving 16 bases between the germline ends. The germline V gene has CDR1 MNHEY and CDR2 SVGEGT.

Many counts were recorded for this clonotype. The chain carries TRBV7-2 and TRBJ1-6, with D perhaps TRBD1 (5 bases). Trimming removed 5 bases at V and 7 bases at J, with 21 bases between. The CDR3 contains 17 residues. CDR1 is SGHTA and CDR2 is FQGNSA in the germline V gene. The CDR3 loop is CASSQPPGPGGNSPLHF. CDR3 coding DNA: TGTGCCAGCAGCCAACCTCCGGGACCCGGGGGGAATTCACCCCTCCACTTT.

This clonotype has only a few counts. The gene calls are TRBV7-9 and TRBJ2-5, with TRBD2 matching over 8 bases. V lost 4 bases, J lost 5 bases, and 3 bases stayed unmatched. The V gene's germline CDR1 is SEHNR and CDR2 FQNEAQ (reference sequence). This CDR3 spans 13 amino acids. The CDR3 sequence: CASSSPGGETQYF. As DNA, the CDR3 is TGTGCCAGCAGCTCCCCGGGAGGGGAGACCCAGTACTTC.

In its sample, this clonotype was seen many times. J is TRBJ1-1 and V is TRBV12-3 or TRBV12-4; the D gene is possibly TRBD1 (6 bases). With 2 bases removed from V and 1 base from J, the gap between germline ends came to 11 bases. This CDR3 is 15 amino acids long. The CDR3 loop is CASSLLQGGNTEAFF. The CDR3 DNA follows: TGTGCCAGCAGTTTACTTCAAGGGGGGAACACTGAAGCTTTCTTT.